The T cell receptor beta chain described here comes from a study of OX40 agonist ivuxolimab in advanced cancers. Across the whole study: The dose-escalation group included hepatocellular carcinoma, melanoma, renal cell carcinoma and head and neck cancer. One patient with hepatocellular carcinoma and two with cutaneous melanoma, three in all, had partial responses. Findings of the study overall: CD8+ T cells were the subset that, on average, had more expanded clones than CD4+.

In the case of this clone: What it binds is unknown.

The repertoire was sequenced with immunoSEQ multiplex PCR; TCRdb's copy has only in-frame clones and lacks some. The table has some 74,000 clones, 85% seen once. The TCR was taken from an adult with an advanced solid tumor such as melanoma, head and neck, liver or kidney cancer. This specimen consisted of CD4+ or CD8+ T cells sorted from blood, obtained in a trial of the OX40 agonist ivuxolimab.

The CDR3 bases are TGTGCCAGCAGCTTGGGACGGGACAGAACCTACGAGCAGTACTTC. Translated: CASSLGRDRTYEQYF. This chain joins TRBV7-2 and TRBJ2-7, with 7 bases matching TRBD1. Germline V CDR1 and CDR2: SGHTA, FQGNSA. CDR3 size: 15 residues. V gave up 3 bases and J gave up 2 bases; unmatched junction bases: 7.